This T cell receptor beta chain was recorded in a study of shared clonotypes between healthy human individuals. Worth noting for this clone: Its antigen is as yet unknown.

Study-level results: Large sequencing depth failed to make sorted-subset sequencing complete, rarefaction showed.

Template for every sorted-subset replicate PCR totaled about 0.2 ug DNA, around 33,000 T cell genomes. Using immunoSEQ multiplex PCR, the repertoire was profiled, and TCRdb retains in-frame clones only, with some absent. The profile shows under 1,900,000 clones, about 98.5% of them singletons. The germline gives CDR1 SGHVS, CDR2 FNYEAQ. V was trimmed by 4 bases and J by 0 bases, leaving 13 bases between them. The CDR3 has 17 amino acids. This sequence was found in a man aged 25-40 years in good health. Sequenced input: naive CD4+ T cells sorted from blood. Subset described: CD45RA+ positively selected. The V call is TRBV7-6, the J call TRBJ2-6; the D is unclear. CDR3 loop: CASSSLPGGSGANVLTF. CDR3 DNA sequence: TGTGCCAGCAGCTCACTGCCTGGTGGCTCTGGGGCCAACGTCCTGACTTTC.